Listed below are T cell receptor beta chains from one sample, sequenced in a study of HIV-infected patients and healthy controls. TCRdb itself ran the 5' RACE reads through MiXCR, one entry per CDR3 protein. Of about 63,000 distinct CDR3 sequences in the sample, approximately 15% were seen once. The sequenced sample was CD4+ T cells from blood. The receptors were sampled from a human donor in good health. Each CDR3 is given with its conserved first and last residue. The order of the fields is clone size, D gene, V gene, CDR3 length, J gene, CDR3 DNA, CDR3 protein. A D gene is named only where the DNA matches it firmly. A clone size is listed for some rows: how often the clone was seen (once, few, many), or a class if it is expanded.

abundance: NA
d_gene: NA
v_gene: TRBV7-9
len: 12
j_gene: TRBJ1-1
CDR3nt: TGTGCCAGCAGCTCCGGACGCACTGAAGCTTTCTTT
CDR3aa: CASSSGRTEAFF

abundance: many
d_gene: TRBD1
v_gene: TRBV12-3/TRBV12-4
len: 16
j_gene: TRBJ1-1
CDR3nt: TGTGCCAGCAGATCCCGGGACAGGGGCCCGAACACTGAAGCTTTCTTT
CDR3aa: CASRSRDRGPNTEAFF

abundance: few
d_gene: NA
v_gene: TRBV5-4
len: 13
j_gene: TRBJ1-1
CDR3nt: TGTGCCAGCAGCCTGCAGTTTGAGAGTGAAGCTTTCTTT
CDR3aa: CASSLQFESEAFF

abundance: few
d_gene: NA
v_gene: TRBV29-1
len: 11
j_gene: TRBJ2-5
CDR3nt: TGCAGCGTTCGGCTAGCGGAGACCCAGTACTTC
CDR3aa: CSVRLAETQYF

abundance: few
d_gene: NA
v_gene: TRBV28
len: 18
j_gene: TRBJ1-5
CDR3nt: TGTGCCAGCAGTCTCTTGAAGGCGGGACTTATGAGCAATCAGCCCCAGCATTTT
CDR3aa: CASSLLKAGLMSNQPQHF

abundance: few
d_gene: NA
v_gene: TRBV28
len: 15
j_gene: TRBJ2-1
CDR3nt: TGTGCCAGTATAAATGGGCTAGCTTTAAGCAATGAGCAGTTCTTC
CDR3aa: CASINGLALSNEQFF

abundance: few
d_gene: TRBD2
v_gene: TRBV27
len: 17
j_gene: TRBJ2-3
CDR3nt: TGTGCCAGCAGTTTAAGCGGGGGAACAACTAGCACAGATACGCAGTATTTT
CDR3aa: CASSLSGGTTSTDTQYF

abundance: few
d_gene: TRBD1
v_gene: TRBV18
len: 14
j_gene: TRBJ2-7
CDR3nt: TGTGCCAGCTCACCACGACAGGGGGGGAACGAGCAGTACTTC
CDR3aa: CASSPRQGGNEQYF

abundance: few
d_gene: NA
v_gene: TRBV3-1
len: 10
j_gene: TRBJ2-3
CDR3nt: TGTGCCAGCGGGGAAGATACGCAGTATTTT
CDR3aa: CASGEDTQYF

abundance: NA
d_gene: NA
v_gene: TRBV27
len: 15
j_gene: TRBJ2-5
CDR3nt: TGTGCCAGCAGTTTACTTTGGGGAAGGCAAGAGACCCAGTACTTC
CDR3aa: CASSLLWGRQETQYF

abundance: many
d_gene: NA
v_gene: TRBV28
len: 12
j_gene: TRBJ2-3
CDR3nt: TGTGCCAGCAGTTTGGGCATAAATACGCAGTATTTT
CDR3aa: CASSLGINTQYF

abundance: few
d_gene: NA
v_gene: TRBV3-1
len: 11
j_gene: TRBJ2-7
CDR3nt: TGTGCCAGCGGGATCTCCTACGAGCAGTACTTC
CDR3aa: CASGISYEQYF

abundance: many
d_gene: NA
v_gene: TRBV7-8
len: 14
j_gene: TRBJ1-5
CDR3nt: TGTGCCAGCAGCCGATCGGGAGGCGACGGGCCCCAGCATTTT
CDR3aa: CASSRSGGDGPQHF

abundance: few
d_gene: NA
v_gene: TRBV5-1
len: 15
j_gene: TRBJ1-1
CDR3nt: TGCGCCAGCAGCCGAGATAGGGCAGCCAACACTGAAGCTTTCTTT
CDR3aa: CASSRDRAANTEAFF

abundance: few
d_gene: NA
v_gene: TRBV7-2
len: 13
j_gene: TRBJ2-4
CDR3nt: TGTGCCAGCAGCTTTGAACCACAAAACATTCAGTACTTC
CDR3aa: CASSFEPQNIQYF

abundance: NA
d_gene: NA
v_gene: TRBV12-3/TRBV12-4
len: 16
j_gene: TRBJ2-7
CDR3nt: TGTGCCAGCAGCCCACCCCGTACGTCAGATTACGAGTGGCAGTACTTC
CDR3aa: CASSPPRTSDYEWQYF

abundance: many
d_gene: NA
v_gene: TRBV7-2
len: 14
j_gene: TRBJ2-3
CDR3nt: TGTGCCAGCTCCCCGGTACCTGGCACAGATACGCAGTATTTT
CDR3aa: CASSPVPGTDTQYF

abundance: NA
d_gene: TRBD2
v_gene: TRBV7-9
len: 15
j_gene: TRBJ2-1
CDR3nt: TGTGCCAGCAGCTCCCACGCGGGAGTCATGAATGAGCAGTTCTTC
CDR3aa: CASSSHAGVMNEQFF

abundance: many
d_gene: NA
v_gene: TRBV14
len: 16
j_gene: TRBJ2-5
CDR3nt: TGTGCCAGCAGCCACGCACAGAAGTTTCGAAAAGAGACCCAGTACTTC
CDR3aa: CASSHAQKFRKETQYF

abundance: few
d_gene: TRBD1
v_gene: TRBV28
len: 15
j_gene: TRBJ2-7
CDR3nt: TGTGCCAGCAGTTCCCCCGGACAGGTCGTGGGCGAGCAGTACTTC
CDR3aa: CASSSPGQVVGEQYF

abundance: many
d_gene: NA
v_gene: TRBV18
len: 14
j_gene: TRBJ1-1
CDR3nt: TGTGCCAGCTCGCCCGGACAGCCCAACACTGAAGCTTTCTTT
CDR3aa: CASSPGQPNTEAFF

abundance: many
d_gene: NA
v_gene: TRBV6-2/TRBV6-3
len: 14
j_gene: TRBJ1-2
CDR3nt: TGTGCCAGCAAGGACCCGTCCCGGATCTATGGCTACACCTTC
CDR3aa: CASKDPSRIYGYTF

abundance: few
d_gene: NA
v_gene: TRBV19
len: 14
j_gene: TRBJ1-6
CDR3nt: TGTGCCAGTAGTACGACAGGATATAATTCACCCCTCCACTTT
CDR3aa: CASSTTGYNSPLHF

abundance: many
d_gene: TRBD2
v_gene: TRBV6-6
len: 16
j_gene: TRBJ2-5
CDR3nt: TGTGCCAGCGGGTCGGGACTAGGGGGGGGAAGAGAGACCCAGTACTTC
CDR3aa: CASGSGLGGGRETQYF

abundance: NA
d_gene: NA
v_gene: TRBV6-2/TRBV6-3
len: 14
j_gene: TRBJ1-2
CDR3nt: TGTGCCAGCACCGACTGGGGACGGAACTATGGCTACACCTTC
CDR3aa: CASTDWGRNYGYTF

abundance: NA
d_gene: TRBD2
v_gene: TRBV2
len: 14
j_gene: TRBJ2-7
CDR3nt: TGTGCCAGCAGTAGGACTAGCGGGATCACCGAGCAGTACTTC
CDR3aa: CASSRTSGITEQYF

abundance: many
d_gene: TRBD2
v_gene: TRBV6-1
len: 15
j_gene: TRBJ2-7
CDR3nt: TGTGCCAGCAGCGCCTTAGCGGGGCTAACCTACGAGCAGTACTTC
CDR3aa: CASSALAGLTYEQYF

abundance: few
d_gene: NA
v_gene: TRBV4-2
len: 15
j_gene: TRBJ1-1
CDR3nt: TGTGCCAGCAGCCAAGCGGGACAAATGAACACTGAAGCTTTCTTT
CDR3aa: CASSQAGQMNTEAFF

abundance: NA
d_gene: NA
v_gene: TRBV12-3/TRBV12-4
len: 15
j_gene: TRBJ1-2
CDR3nt: TGTGCCAGCAGGGTCATGGTGGGGGGCGACTATGGCTACACCTTC
CDR3aa: CASRVMVGGDYGYTF

abundance: few
d_gene: TRBD2
v_gene: TRBV7-3
len: 16
j_gene: TRBJ2-1
CDR3nt: TGTGCCAGCAGCTTATATAGGCGGGGGGGCAACAATGAGCAGTTCTTC
CDR3aa: CASSLYRRGGNNEQFF

abundance: NA
d_gene: NA
v_gene: TRBV3-1
len: 14
j_gene: TRBJ1-5
CDR3nt: TGTGCCAGCAGCCAACGAAAAGGGGTTCAGCCCCAGCATTTT
CDR3aa: CASSQRKGVQPQHF

abundance: many
d_gene: NA
v_gene: TRBV12-3/TRBV12-4
len: 13
j_gene: TRBJ2-3
CDR3nt: TGTGCCAGCAGTTTAGGGGACTCCGATACGCAGTATTTT
CDR3aa: CASSLGDSDTQYF

abundance: few
d_gene: NA
v_gene: TRBV30
len: 15
j_gene: TRBJ1-3
CDR3nt: TGTGCCTGGAGTGTTGGCGGGACCTCTGGAAACACCATATATTTT
CDR3aa: CAWSVGGTSGNTIYF

abundance: few
d_gene: TRBD2
v_gene: TRBV14
len: 21
j_gene: TRBJ2-7
CDR3nt: TGTGCCAGCAGCCATGGGTATCGGGGGAGGGGCGCAGCTCACGTTCCTCGCGAGCAGTACTTC
CDR3aa: CASSHGYRGRGAAHVPREQYF

abundance: NA
d_gene: NA
v_gene: TRBV4-2
len: 16
j_gene: TRBJ2-1
CDR3nt: TGTGCCAGCAGCCAAGAGATAGGGGAGTTGAGCGGTGAGCAGTTCTTC
CDR3aa: CASSQEIGELSGEQFF

abundance: many
d_gene: NA
v_gene: TRBV7-2
len: 13
j_gene: TRBJ2-7
CDR3nt: TGTGCCAGCAGCCCTAAGGCCCAGGACGAGCAGTACTTC
CDR3aa: CASSPKAQDEQYF

abundance: NA
d_gene: TRBD1
v_gene: TRBV20-1
len: 15
j_gene: TRBJ2-7
CDR3nt: TGCAGTGCTAGCCGGGGACAGGTCCCCTCGGGGGAGCAGTACTTC
CDR3aa: CSASRGQVPSGEQYF

abundance: many
d_gene: NA
v_gene: TRBV20-1
len: 12
j_gene: TRBJ1-1
CDR3nt: TGCAGTGCTAGATCCCAGGACAGTGAAGCTTTCTTT
CDR3aa: CSARSQDSEAFF

abundance: NA
d_gene: NA
v_gene: TRBV3-1
len: 13
j_gene: TRBJ2-1
CDR3nt: TGTGCCAGCAGCCAACGGGGCTACAATGAGCAGTTCTTC
CDR3aa: CASSQRGYNEQFF

abundance: NA
d_gene: NA
v_gene: TRBV6-1
len: 15
j_gene: TRBJ1-5
CDR3nt: TGTGCCACCCGGGGGGGGGGATATAGCAATCAGCCCCAGCATTTT
CDR3aa: CATRGGGYSNQPQHF

abundance: few
d_gene: TRBD1
v_gene: TRBV6-2/TRBV6-3
len: 15
j_gene: TRBJ2-6
CDR3nt: TGTGCCAGCAGCTCTACAGGGGCTGGGGCCAACGTCCTGACTTTC
CDR3aa: CASSSTGAGANVLTF

abundance: NA
d_gene: NA
v_gene: TRBV2
len: 16
j_gene: TRBJ1-5
CDR3nt: TGTGCCAGCGGGGTAGGGAAGGGGAATAGCAATCAGCCCCAGCATTTT
CDR3aa: CASGVGKGNSNQPQHF